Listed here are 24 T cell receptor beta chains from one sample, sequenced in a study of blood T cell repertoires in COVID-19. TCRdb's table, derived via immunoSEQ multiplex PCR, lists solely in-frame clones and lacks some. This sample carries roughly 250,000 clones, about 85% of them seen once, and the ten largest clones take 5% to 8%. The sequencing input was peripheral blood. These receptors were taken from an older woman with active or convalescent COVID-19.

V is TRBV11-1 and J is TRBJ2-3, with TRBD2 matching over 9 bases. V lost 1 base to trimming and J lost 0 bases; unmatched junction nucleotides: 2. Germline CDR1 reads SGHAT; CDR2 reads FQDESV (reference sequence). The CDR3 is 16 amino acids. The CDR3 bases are TGTGCCAGCAGCTTAGTCCTAGCGGGGAGCACAGATACGCAGTATTTT. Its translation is CASSLVLAGSTDTQYF. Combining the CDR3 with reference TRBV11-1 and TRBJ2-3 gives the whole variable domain EAEVAQSPRYKITEKSQAVAFWCDPISGHATLYWYRQILGQGPELLVQFQDESVVDDSQLPKDRFSAERLKGVDSTLKIQPAELGDSAMYLCASSLVLAGSTDTQYFGPGTRLTVL.

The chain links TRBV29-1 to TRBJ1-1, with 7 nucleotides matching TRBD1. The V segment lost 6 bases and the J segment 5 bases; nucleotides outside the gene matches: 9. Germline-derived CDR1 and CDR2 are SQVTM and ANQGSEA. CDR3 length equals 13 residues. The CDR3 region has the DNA TGCAGCGTATCGTGGAGGGGGCGGACTGAAGCTTTCTTT. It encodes CSVSWRGRTEAFF.

DNA for the CDR3: TGTGCCAGCAGGCCGTCGGGGAGGTACACTGAAGCTTTCTTT. It encodes CASRPSGRYTEAFF. The rearrangement uses TRBV6-4 and TRBJ1-1; D gene unclear. The CDR3 runs 14 residues. Germline values: CDR1 MRHNA, CDR2 SNTAGT. Trimming pared 6 bases from V and 3 bases from J, leaving 14 bases between.

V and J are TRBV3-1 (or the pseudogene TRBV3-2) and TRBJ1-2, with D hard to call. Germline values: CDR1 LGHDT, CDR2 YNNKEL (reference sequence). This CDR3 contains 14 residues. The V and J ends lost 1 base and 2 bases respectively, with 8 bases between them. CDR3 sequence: CASSQVSQNYGYTF. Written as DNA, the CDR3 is TGTGCCAGCAGCCAAGTCTCACAGAACTATGGCTACACCTTC.

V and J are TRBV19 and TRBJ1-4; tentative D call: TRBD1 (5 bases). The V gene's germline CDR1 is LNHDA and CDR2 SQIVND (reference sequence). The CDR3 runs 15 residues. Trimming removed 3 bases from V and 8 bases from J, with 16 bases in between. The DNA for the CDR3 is TGTGCCAGTAGTATTGACGGGGGGATCAGGGAAAAACTGTTTTTT. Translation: CASSIDGGIREKLFF.

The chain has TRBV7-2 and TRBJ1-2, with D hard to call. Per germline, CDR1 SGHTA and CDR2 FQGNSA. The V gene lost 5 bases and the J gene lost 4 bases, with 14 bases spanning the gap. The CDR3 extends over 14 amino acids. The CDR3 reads CASSLGEAVYGYTF. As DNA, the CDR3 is TGTGCCAGCAGCCTCGGTGAGGCGGTCTATGGCTACACCTTC.

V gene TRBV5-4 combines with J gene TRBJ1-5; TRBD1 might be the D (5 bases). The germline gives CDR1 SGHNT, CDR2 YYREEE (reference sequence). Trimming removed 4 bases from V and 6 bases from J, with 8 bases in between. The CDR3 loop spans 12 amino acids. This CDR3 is CASSQDSQPQHF. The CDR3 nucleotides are TGTGCCAGCAGCCAAGACAGTCAGCCCCAGCATTTT.

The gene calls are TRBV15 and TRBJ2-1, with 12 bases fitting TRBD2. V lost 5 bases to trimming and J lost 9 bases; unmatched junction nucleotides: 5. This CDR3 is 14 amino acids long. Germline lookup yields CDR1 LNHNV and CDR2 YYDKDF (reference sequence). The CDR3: CATSALAGGGEQFF. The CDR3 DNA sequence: TGTGCCACCAGCGCACTAGCGGGAGGTGGTGAGCAGTTCTTC.

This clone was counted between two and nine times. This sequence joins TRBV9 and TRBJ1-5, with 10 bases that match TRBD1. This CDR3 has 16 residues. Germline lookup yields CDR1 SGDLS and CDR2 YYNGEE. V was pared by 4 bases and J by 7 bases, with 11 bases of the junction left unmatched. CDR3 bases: TGTGCCAGCAGCCCCCGGACAGGGGGTCTTTGGCAGCCCCAGCATTTT. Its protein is CASSPRTGGLWQPQHF.

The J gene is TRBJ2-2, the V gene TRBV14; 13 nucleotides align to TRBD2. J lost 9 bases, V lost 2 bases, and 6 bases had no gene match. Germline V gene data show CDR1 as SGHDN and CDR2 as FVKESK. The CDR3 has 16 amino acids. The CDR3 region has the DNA TGTGCCAGCAGCCAAACTACTAGCGGGAGGGCCCGGGAGCTGTTTTTT. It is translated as CASSQTTSGRARELFF.

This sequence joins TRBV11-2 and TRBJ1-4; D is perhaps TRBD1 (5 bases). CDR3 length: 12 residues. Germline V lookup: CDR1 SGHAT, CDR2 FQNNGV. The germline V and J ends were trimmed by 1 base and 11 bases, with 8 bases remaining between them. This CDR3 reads CASSLGGEKLFF. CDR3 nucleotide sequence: TGTGCCAGCAGCTTAGGGGGGGAGAAACTGTTTTTT.

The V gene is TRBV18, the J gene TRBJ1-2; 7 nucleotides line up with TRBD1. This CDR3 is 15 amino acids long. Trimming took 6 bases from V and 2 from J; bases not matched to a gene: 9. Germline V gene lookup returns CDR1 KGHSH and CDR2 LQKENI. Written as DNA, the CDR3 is TGTGCCAGCTCGCATACAGGGGAGGAAAACTATGGCTACACCTTC. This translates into CASSHTGEENYGYTF. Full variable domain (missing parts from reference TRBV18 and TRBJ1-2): NAGVMQNPRHLVRRRGQEARLRCSPMKGHSHVYWYRQLPEEGLKFMVYLQKENIIDESGMPKERFSAEFPKEGPSILRIQQVVRGDSAAYFCASSHTGEENYGYTFGSGTRLTVV.

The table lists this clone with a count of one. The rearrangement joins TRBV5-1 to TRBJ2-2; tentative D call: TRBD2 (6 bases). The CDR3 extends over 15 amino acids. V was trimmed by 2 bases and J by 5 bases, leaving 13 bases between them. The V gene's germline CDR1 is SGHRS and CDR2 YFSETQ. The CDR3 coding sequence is TGCGCCAGCAGCTTCCGGGAGAGTGGGACCGGGGAGCTGTTTTTT. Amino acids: CASSFRESGTGELFF.

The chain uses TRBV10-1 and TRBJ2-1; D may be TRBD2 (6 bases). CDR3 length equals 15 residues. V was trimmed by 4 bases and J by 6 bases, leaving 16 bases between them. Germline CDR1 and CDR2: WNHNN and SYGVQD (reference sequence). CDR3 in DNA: TGCGCCAGCAGTGTGTCGGGAGATTCCGCCAATGAGCAGTTCTTC. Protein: CASSVSGDSANEQFF.

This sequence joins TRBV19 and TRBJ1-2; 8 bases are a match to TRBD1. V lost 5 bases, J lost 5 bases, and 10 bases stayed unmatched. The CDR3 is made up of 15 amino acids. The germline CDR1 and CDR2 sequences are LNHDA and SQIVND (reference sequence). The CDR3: CASSAQSGGRYGYTF. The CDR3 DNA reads TGTGCCAGTAGTGCCCAATCAGGGGGCCGATATGGCTACACCTTC. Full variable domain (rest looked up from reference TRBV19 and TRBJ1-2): DGGITQSPKYLFRKEGQNVTLSCEQNLNHDAMYWYRQDPGQGLRLIYYSQIVNDFQKGDIAEGYSVSREKKESFPLTVTSAQKNPTAFYLCASSAQSGGRYGYTFGSGTRLTVV.

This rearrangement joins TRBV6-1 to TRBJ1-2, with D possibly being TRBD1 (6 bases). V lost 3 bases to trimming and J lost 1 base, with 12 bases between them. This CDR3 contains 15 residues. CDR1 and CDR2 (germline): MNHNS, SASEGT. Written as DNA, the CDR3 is TGTGCCAGCAGTGATTGGGGGCGGGTTAACTATGGCTACACCTTC. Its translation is CASSDWGRVNYGYTF.

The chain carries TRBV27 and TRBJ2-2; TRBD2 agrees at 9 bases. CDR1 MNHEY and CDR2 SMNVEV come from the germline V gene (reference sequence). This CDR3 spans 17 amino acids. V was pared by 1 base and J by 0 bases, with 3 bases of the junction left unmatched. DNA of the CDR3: TGTGCCAGCAGTTTATTTGGCGGGAGGGCGAACACCGGGGAGCTGTTTTTT. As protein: CASSLFGGRANTGELFF.

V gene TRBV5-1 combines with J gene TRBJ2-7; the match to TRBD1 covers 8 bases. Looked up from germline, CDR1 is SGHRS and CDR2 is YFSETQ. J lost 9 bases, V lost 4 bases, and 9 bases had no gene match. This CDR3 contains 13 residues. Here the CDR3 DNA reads TGCGCCAGCAGCACCCGGACAGGGTTTTGGCAGTACTTC. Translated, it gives CASSTRTGFWQYF.

CDR3 region: CASSFVGEASGYTF. The CDR3 DNA sequence: TGTGCCAGCAGTTTCGTGGGGGAGGCTAGTGGCTACACCTTC. The chain couples TRBV28 to TRBJ1-2, with a possible D match to TRBD1 (5 bases). CDR3 size: 14 residues. Per germline, CDR1 MDHEN and CDR2 SYDVKM. V dropped 3 bases and J dropped 7 bases, with 15 bases sitting between them.

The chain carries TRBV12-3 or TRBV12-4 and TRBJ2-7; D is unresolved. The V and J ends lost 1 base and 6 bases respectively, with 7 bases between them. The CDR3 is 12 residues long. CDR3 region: CASSLDHSEQYF. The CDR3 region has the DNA TGTGCCAGCAGTTTAGACCACTCCGAGCAGTACTTC.

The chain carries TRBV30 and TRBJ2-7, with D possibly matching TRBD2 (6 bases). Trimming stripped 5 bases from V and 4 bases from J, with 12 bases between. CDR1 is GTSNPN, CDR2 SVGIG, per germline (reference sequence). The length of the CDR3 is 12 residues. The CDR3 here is CAWGTYFYEQYF. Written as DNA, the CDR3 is TGTGCCTGGGGGACTTATTTTTACGAGCAGTACTTC.

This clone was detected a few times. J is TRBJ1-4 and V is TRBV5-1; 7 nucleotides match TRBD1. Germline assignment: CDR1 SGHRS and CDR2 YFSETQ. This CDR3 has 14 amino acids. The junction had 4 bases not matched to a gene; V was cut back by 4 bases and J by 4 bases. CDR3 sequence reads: CASSRDSDNEKLFF. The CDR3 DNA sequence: TGCGCCAGCAGCCGGGACAGTGATAATGAAAAACTGTTTTTT.

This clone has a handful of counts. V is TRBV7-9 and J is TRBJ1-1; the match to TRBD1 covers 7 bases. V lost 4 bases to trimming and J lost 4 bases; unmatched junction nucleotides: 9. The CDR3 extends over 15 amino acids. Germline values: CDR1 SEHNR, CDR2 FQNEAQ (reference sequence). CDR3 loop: CASSSPTGLLTEAFF. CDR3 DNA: TGTGCCAGCAGCTCCCCGACAGGGTTGCTCACTGAAGCTTTCTTT.

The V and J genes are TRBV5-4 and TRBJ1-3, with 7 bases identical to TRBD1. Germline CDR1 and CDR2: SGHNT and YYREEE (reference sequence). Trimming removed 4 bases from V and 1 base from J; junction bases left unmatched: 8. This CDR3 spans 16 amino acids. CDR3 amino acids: CASSPAGGVSGNTIYF. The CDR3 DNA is TGTGCCAGCAGCCCGGCAGGGGGAGTGTCTGGAAACACCATATATTTT.